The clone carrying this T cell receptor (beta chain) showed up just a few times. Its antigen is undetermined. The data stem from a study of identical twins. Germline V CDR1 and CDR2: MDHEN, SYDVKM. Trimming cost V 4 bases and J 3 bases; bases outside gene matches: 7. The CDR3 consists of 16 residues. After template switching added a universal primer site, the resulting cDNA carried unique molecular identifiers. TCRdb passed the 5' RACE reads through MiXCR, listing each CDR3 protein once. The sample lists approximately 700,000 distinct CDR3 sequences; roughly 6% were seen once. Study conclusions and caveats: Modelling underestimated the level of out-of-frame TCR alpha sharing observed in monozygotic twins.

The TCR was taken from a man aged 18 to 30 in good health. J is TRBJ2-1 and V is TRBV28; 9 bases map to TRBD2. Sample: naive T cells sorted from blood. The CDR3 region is CASSWAGGSGYNEQFF. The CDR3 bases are TGTGCCAGCAGTTGGGCGGGAGGGAGTGGCTACAATGAGCAGTTCTTC.